This T cell receptor beta chain was identified during a study of T cell responses to AZD1222 COVID-19 vaccine. Assay used: immunoSEQ multiplex PCR; TCRdb lists only in-frame clones, some missing. Of under 150,000 clones in the sample, about nine tenths were seen once. The sample here was peripheral blood, taken on day 0 of AZD1222 vaccination. The receptor comes from an adult in good health.

Here the CDR3 reads CASGGGGYYGYTF. The CDR3 DNA reads as TGTGCCAGTGGGGGGGGAGGGTACTATGGCTACACCTTC. The chain couples TRBV6-5 to TRBJ1-2; perhaps TRBD1 as D (5 bases). The CDR3 has 13 amino acids. Germline CDR1 and CDR2: MNHEY and SVGAGI. V was trimmed by 9 bases and J by 3 bases, leaving 14 bases between them.